This paragraph reports one T cell receptor (beta chain). Its specific antigen is unknown. Base qualities are not at hand, and no much larger clone is one base apart. This entry is derived from a study of T-cell reconstitution after alpha-beta-depleted transplantation in children (dated by TCRdb to the mid-2010s). Context from the whole study: Using TCR repertoire profiling, the study quantitatively followed how T-cell immune reconstitution unfolded in children after TCRalphabeta/CD19-depleted allogeneic hematopoietic cell transplantation.

The study at large found these results: In some patients, high TCRbeta diversity at day 60 was attributed to recipient T cells and intrathymic progenitors that had survived conditioning. About two months after transplant, the apparently early recovery of alphabetaT-cell counts reportedly depended on just several hundred clones that had expanded rapidly and came from non-depleted graft cells. The frequencies of hyperexpanded clones fell over the following months, and after one year, T-cell counts and TCRbeta diversity were mostly attributed to newly produced T cells.

Ends trimmed: V by 6 bases, J by 4 bases; bases unmatched to a gene: 6. The CDR3 runs 15 amino acids, cysteine and phenylalanine included. Only CDR3 DNA remains: 45 bases, in frame from the first base. Libraries were built with PCR. The sequencer was an Illumina HiSeq 2500. TCR libraries were prepared with molecular barcoding, using unique molecular identifiers to normalize TCRbeta repertoire quantification. The public sequencing data were trimmed at Q25 with fastp and processed into clonotypes with MiXCR by TCRdb, which kept only in-frame beta chains. Rows are unified per CDR3 protein, each entry keeping the most common DNA and genes. This sample is represented by under 150,000 distinct CDR3 sequences; approximately 8.7% of them were singletons. Less than 25% of the sample rests with the top ten. The treatment or condition label for this specimen denotes: allogeneic hematopoietic cell transplantation with graft depleted of TCRalphabeta T cells and CD19 B cells. The transplant recipients were children given TCRalphabeta/CD19-depleted allogeneic hematopoietic cell grafts.

This TCR came from a girl less than two years old who had a stem cell transplant for combined immunodeficiency, so the T cells may come from the graft donor. The source was PBMCs, mostly from graft donor cells, collected 180 days after TCRalphabeta/CD19-depleted stem cell transplant. The sequence links TRBV12-3 or TRBV12-4 to TRBJ1-4, with 9 central nucleotides matching TRBD1. The DNA reads TGTGCCAGCAGCCCTGGACAGGGGAATAATGAAAAACTGTTTTTT. The encoded protein is CASSPGQGNNEKLFF.